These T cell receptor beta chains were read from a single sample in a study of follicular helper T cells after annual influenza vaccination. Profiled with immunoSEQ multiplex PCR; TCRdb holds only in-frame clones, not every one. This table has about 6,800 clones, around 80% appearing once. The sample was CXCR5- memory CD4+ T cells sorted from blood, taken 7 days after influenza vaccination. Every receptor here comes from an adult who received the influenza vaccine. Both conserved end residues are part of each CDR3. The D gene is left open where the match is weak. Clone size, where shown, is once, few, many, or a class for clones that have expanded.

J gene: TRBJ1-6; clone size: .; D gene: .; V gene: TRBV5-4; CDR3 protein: CASSLAGTYNSPLHF; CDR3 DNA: TGTGCCAGCAGCTTGGCCGGGACTTATAATTCACCCCTCCACTTT
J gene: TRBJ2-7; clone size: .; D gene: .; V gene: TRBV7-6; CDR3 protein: CASSQGLAAEQYF; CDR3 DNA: TGTGCCAGCAGCCAGGGACTCGCGGCTGAGCAGTACTTC
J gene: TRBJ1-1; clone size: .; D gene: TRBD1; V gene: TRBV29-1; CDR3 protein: CSVVQGAGNEAFF; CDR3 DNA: TGCAGCGTTGTACAGGGGGCTGGAAATGAAGCTTTCTTT
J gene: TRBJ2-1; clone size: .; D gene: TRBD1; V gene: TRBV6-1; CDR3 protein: CASSRDRTDNEQFF; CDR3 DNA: TGTGCCAGCAGCCGGGACAGGACGGACAATGAGCAGTTCTTC
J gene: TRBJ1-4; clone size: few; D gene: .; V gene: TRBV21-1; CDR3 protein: CASSPAPNEKLFF; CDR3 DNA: TGTGCCAGCAGTCCGGCTCCTAATGAAAAACTGTTTTTT
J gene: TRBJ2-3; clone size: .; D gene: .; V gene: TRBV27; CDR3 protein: CASVGGNTDTQYF; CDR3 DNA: TGTGCCAGTGTGGGGGGTAACACAGATACGCAGTATTTT
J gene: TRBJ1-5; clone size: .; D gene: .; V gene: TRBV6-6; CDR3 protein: CASSSPLRGGNQPQHF; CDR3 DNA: TGTGCCAGCAGTTCTCCGCTTCGGGGAGGCAATCAGCCCCAGCATTTT
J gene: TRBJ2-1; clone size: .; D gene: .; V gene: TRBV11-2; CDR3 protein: CASSSGVEQFF; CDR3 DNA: TGTGCCAGCAGCTCAGGGGTGGAGCAGTTCTTC
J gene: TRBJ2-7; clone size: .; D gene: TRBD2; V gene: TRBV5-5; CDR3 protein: CASSVSLAFSYEQYF; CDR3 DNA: TGTGCCAGCAGCGTCTCACTAGCGTTCTCCTACGAGCAGTACTTC
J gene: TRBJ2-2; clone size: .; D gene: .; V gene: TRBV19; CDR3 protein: CASSNGDTGELFF; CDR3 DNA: TGTGCCAGTAGTAACGGGGACACCGGGGAGCTGTTTTTT
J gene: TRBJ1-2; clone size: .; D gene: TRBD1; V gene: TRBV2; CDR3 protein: CASRGDRANYGYTF; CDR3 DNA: TGTGCCAGCCGTGGGGACAGAGCTAACTATGGCTACACCTTC
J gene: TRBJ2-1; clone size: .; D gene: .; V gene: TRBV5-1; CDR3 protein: CASSYWANNEQFF; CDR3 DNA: TGCGCCAGCAGCTATTGGGCCAACAATGAGCAGTTCTTC
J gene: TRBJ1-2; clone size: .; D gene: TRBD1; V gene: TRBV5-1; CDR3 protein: CASSLGTGTFRGYTF; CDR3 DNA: TGCGCCAGCAGCTTGGGGACAGGGACCTTCAGGGGCTACACCTTC
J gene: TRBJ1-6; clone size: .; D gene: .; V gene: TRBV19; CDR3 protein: CASSPTGRAPLHF; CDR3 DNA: TGTGCCAGTAGCCCAACAGGGAGAGCACCCCTCCACTTT
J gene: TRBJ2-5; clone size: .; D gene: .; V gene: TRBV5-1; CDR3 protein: CASSTGMETQYF; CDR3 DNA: TGCGCCAGCAGCACAGGGATGGAGACCCAGTACTTC
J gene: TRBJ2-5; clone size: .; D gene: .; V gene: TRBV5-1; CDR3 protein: CASSRSTRGETQYF; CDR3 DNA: TGCGCCAGCAGCCGCAGTACGAGGGGAGAGACCCAGTACTTC
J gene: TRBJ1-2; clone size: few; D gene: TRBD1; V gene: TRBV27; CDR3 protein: CASSLSGRTGMSF; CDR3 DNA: TGTGCCAGCAGTTTATCGGGGAGGACAGGGATGAGCTTC
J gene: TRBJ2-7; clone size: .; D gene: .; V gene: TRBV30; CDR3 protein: CAWDGGGHEQYF; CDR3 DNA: TGTGCCTGGGACGGAGGGGGTCACGAGCAGTACTTC
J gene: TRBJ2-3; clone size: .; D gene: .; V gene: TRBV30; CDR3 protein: CAWSRGVRTDTQYF; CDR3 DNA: TGTGCCTGGAGCAGGGGAGTCCGCACAGATACGCAGTATTTT
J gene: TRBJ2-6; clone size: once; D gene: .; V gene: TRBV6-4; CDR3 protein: CASSAHFRQNSGANVLTF; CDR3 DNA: TGTGCCAGCAGTGCCCACTTCAGACAGAACTCTGGGGCCAACGTCCTGACTTTC
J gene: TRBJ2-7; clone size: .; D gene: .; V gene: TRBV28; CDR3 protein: CASTPPGTGSYEQYF; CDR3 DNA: TGTGCCAGCACGCCACCGGGGACTGGTTCCTACGAGCAGTACTTC
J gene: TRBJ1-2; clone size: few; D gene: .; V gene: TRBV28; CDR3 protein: CASSLLNYGYTF; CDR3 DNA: TGTGCCAGCAGTCTCCTTAACTATGGCTACACCTTC
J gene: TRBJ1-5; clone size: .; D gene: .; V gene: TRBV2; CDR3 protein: CASSESGRSNQPQHF; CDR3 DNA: TGTGCCAGCAGCGAAAGTGGCCGCTCGAATCAGCCCCAGCATTTT
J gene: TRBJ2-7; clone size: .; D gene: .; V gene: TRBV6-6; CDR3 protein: CASNSARYEQYF; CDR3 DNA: TGTGCCAGCAATTCCGCCCGCTACGAGCAGTACTTC
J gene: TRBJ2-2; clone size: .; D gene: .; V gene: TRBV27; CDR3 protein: CASGSYGTGELFF; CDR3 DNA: TGTGCCAGCGGCAGCTACGGCACCGGGGAGCTGTTTTTT
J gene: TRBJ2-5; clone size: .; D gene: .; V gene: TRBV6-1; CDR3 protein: CASSEPLDTGVTQYF; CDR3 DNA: TGTGCCAGCAGTGAACCCCTCGACACCGGTGTTACCCAGTACTTC